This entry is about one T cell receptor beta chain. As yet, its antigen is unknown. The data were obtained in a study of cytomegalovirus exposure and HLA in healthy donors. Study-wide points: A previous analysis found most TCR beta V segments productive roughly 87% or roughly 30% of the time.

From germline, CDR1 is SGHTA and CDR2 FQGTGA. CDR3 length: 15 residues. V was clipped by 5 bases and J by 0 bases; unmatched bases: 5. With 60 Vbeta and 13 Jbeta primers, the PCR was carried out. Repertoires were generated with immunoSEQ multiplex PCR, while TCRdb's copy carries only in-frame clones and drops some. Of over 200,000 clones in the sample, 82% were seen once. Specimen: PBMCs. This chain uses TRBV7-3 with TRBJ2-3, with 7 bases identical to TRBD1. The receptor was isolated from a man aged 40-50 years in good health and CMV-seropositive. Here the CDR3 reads CASSPRTGSTDTQYF. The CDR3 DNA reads TGTGCCAGCAGCCCGAGGACAGGAAGCACAGATACGCAGTATTTT.